This T cell receptor beta chain was sequenced in a study of T cell repertoires in cytomegalovirus infection. V shed 6 bases and J shed 4 bases, with 17 bases lying between them. This CDR3 has 15 amino acids. Germline CDR1 and CDR2: SNHLY and FYNNEI. This clonotype was found a few times. Its specificity is not known. TCRdb ran MiXCR on the reads and lists one entry per CDR3 protein. This sample has 300,000 or so distinct CDR3 sequences, with 20% to 25% found just once. The source was cultured PBMCs, collected from culture after CMV antigen stimulation. The V gene is TRBV2, the J gene TRBJ2-3; D may match TRBD1 or TRBD2 (5 bases each). This clonotype originated in a human donor in good health (CMV status not recorded). Some clones in this sample may be carry-over from other donors' samples. The DNA for the CDR3 is TGTGCCAGCAGCGGGACCAACCTTGGGTCAGATACGCAGTATTTT. Encoded protein: CASSGTNLGSDTQYF.